This TCR beta chain was identified in a study of cytomegalovirus exposure and HLA in healthy donors. The PCR made use of 60 Vbeta and 13 Jbeta primers. Repertoires were generated with immunoSEQ multiplex PCR, while TCRdb's copy carries only in-frame clones and drops some. The sample yields 85,000 to 130,000 clones, about three quarters seen once. Trimming took off 0 bases at V and 4 bases at J, with 10 bases between the two ends. Germline assignment: CDR1 SNHLY and CDR2 FYNNEI. CDR3 length: 14 residues. Sequenced: PBMCs. This chain links TRBV2 with TRBJ2-7; D possibly corresponds to TRBD2 (5 bases). The clonotype was recovered from a boy aged 5-17 years in good health and CMV-seronegative. CDR3 region: CASSEASPGYEQYF. The CDR3 DNA is TGTGCCAGCAGTGAAGCTAGCCCGGGGTACGAGCAGTACTTC. The variable domain in full, with the rest retrieved from reference TRBV2 and TRBJ2-7, is EPEVTQTPSHQVTQMGQEVILRCVPISNHLYFYWYRQILGQKVEFLVSFYNNEISEKSEIFDDQFSVERPDGSNFTLKIRSTKLEDSAMYFCASSEASPGYEQYFGPGTRLTVT.